A single sample is the source of the 9 T cell receptor beta chains below, sequenced in a study of blood T cell repertoires in COVID-19. Sequencing used immunoSEQ multiplex PCR; TCRdb keeps in-frame clones, though not all of them. In the table there are about 120,000 clones, over 75% of which are singletons. The sequencing input was peripheral blood. The receptor source for this set is a man aged 80 or over with acute or convalescent COVID-19.

The chain joins TRBV7-7 to TRBJ2-3; 10 bases line up with TRBD2. The ends lost 1 base at V and 4 bases at J; junction bases unmatched: 5. The CDR3 totals 16 residues. Germline V gene data show CDR1 as SSHAT and CDR2 as FNYEAQ (reference sequence). The DNA for the CDR3 is TGTGCCAGCAGCTTAGGACTCAGCGGGGGGGCAGATACGCAGTATTTT. Translated: CASSLGLSGGADTQYF.

The chain couples TRBV7-2 to TRBJ2-1, with 8 nucleotides matching TRBD2. Per germline, CDR1 SGHTA and CDR2 FQGNSA. The CDR3 runs to 15 residues. V lost 5 bases to trimming and J lost 4 bases; unmatched junction nucleotides: 7. CDR3 nucleotides: TGTGCCAGCAGCCCCCGGATAGCGGGGTACAATGAGCAGTTCTTC. Translating it yields CASSPRIAGYNEQFF.

This clone showed up just a few times. The rearrangement links TRBV5-6 to TRBJ2-7; TRBD1 matches at 7 bases. CDR3 length: 14 amino acids. From germline, CDR1 is SGHDT and CDR2 YYEEEE. Germline trimming cut 2 bases from V and 3 bases from J; bases unmatched to any gene: 5. The CDR3 DNA reads TGTGCCAGCAGCTTCCGGACAGGAGTCTACGAGCAGTACTTC. It codes for CASSFRTGVYEQYF.

CDR3 in DNA: TGTGCCAGCAGGGGGGACAGGGGTAGAACTGAAGCTTTCTTT. Its translation: CASRGDRGRTEAFF. The V gene is TRBV2, the J gene TRBJ1-1; 10 nucleotides agree with TRBD1. CDR3 length: 14 amino acids. With V trimmed by 6 bases and J by 5 bases, 6 bases remained unmatched. Germline CDR1 is SNHLY and CDR2 is FYNNEI.

The chain is built from TRBV3-1 (or the pseudogene TRBV3-2) and TRBJ2-6; TRBD1 is a possible D gene (5 bases). The CDR3 is 16 residues long. In germline, CDR1 is LGHDT, CDR2 YNNKEL (reference sequence). Trimming cost V 6 bases and J 2 bases, with 14 bases left between them. The chain's CDR3 is CASSQTAGTGANVLTF. The CDR3 DNA follows: TGTGCCAGCAGTCAGACCGCAGGGACTGGGGCCAACGTCCTGACTTTC.

The chain has TRBV5-1 and TRBJ1-2, with D hard to call. The ends were cut back, 1 base at V and 4 bases at J, with 17 bases in the middle. Per germline, CDR1 SGHRS and CDR2 YFSETQ. The CDR3 runs 16 residues. CDR3 amino acids: CASSLMGVQDPYGYTF. The CDR3 coding sequence is TGCGCCAGCAGCTTGATGGGAGTTCAGGACCCCTATGGCTACACCTTC.

This rearrangement joins TRBV19 to TRBJ2-7, with TRBD1 as a possible D gene (5 bases). Germline values: CDR1 LNHDA, CDR2 SQIVND (reference sequence). This CDR3 has 15 residues. Trimming took off 4 bases at V and 1 base at J, with 14 bases between the two ends. The CDR3 here is CASSKGSPGSYEQYF. The CDR3 coding sequence is TGTGCCAGTAGTAAGGGCAGCCCAGGGTCCTACGAGCAGTACTTC. Full variable domain (missing parts from reference TRBV19 and TRBJ2-7): DGGITQSPKYLFRKEGQNVTLSCEQNLNHDAMYWYRQDPGQGLRLIYYSQIVNDFQKGDIAEGYSVSREKKESFPLTVTSAQKNPTAFYLCASSKGSPGSYEQYFGPGTRLTVT.

The V gene is TRBV7-3, the J gene TRBJ1-1, with TRBD1 as a possible D gene (6 bases). This CDR3 is built from 13 residues. Germline CDR1 is SGHTA and CDR2 is FQGTGA. Deletions cut 2 bases from V and 6 bases from J, with 10 bases between. The CDR3 nucleotides read TGTGCCAGCAGCTTACAGGGGCTCGCTGAAGCTTTCTTT. Translating gives CASSLQGLAEAFF.

The genes are TRBV7-8 and TRBJ1-5; the match to TRBD1 covers 7 bases. There are 15 residues in the CDR3. Germline CDR1 SGHVS, CDR2 FQNEAQ. V lost 2 bases, J lost 6 bases, and 7 bases stayed unmatched. DNA for the CDR3: TGTGCCAGCAGCTTACCAGGCCCAGGGGGTCAGCCCCAGCATTTT. Residues: CASSLPGPGGQPQHF. Full variable domain (remainder filled in from reference TRBV7-8 and TRBJ1-5): GAGVSQSPRYKVAKRGQDVALRCDPISGHVSLFWYQQALGQGPEFLTYFQNEAQLDKSGLPSDRFFAERPEGSVSTLKIQRTQQEDSAVYLCASSLPGPGGQPQHFGDGTRLSIL.